This T cell receptor beta chain comes out of a study of blood T cell repertoires in COVID-19. On the study more broadly: Acute and convalescent COVID-19 specimens originated in the United States, Italy and Spain. PBMCs, B-cell-depleted T cells, or T cells were the source of the cDNA or gDNA that made up the material.

Per the authors' pipeline: Cell counts per sample came from amplifying reference gene primers. Assay: immunoSEQ multiplex PCR; the TCRdb copy retains only in-frame clones and omits some. V, J and clone size were drawn from that table, and D and trimming were deduced from the DNA. The data contain some 190,000 clones, around 88% of them singletons. Adults between about 18 and 89 years of age took part from 24 US areas. This clone has more than one count but fewer than ten. CDR3 length: 16 residues. The V call is TRBV21-1, the J call TRBJ1-1. TRBV21-1 is recorded as a pseudogene. The material sequenced was PBMCs or T cells enriched from blood (not recorded which). The sequence came from a middle-aged man with acute COVID-19. CDR3 bases: TGTGCCAGCAGCTCCCGCCTTTGGGGGGTGGTGACTGAAGCTTTCTTT. Its protein product is CASSSRLWGVVTEAFF.